There are a few counts of the clone carrying this T cell receptor beta chain. This entry is derived from a study of T cells in Graves' hyperthyroidism and ophthalmopathy. The CDR3 has 15 amino acids. V lost 6 bases and J lost 0, with 11 bases in between. Germline V gene sequence: CDR1 MNHNS, CDR2 SASEGT. TCR beta CDR3 region amplification was performed from RNA transcripts. During a first-round RT-PCR of the TCR CDR3, the HTBI primer set was used. MiXCR was run by TCRdb on the multiplex PCR reads, yielding one entry per CDR3 protein. Counted here are under 400,000 distinct CDR3 sequences, around 14% occurring once; the ten biggest clones make up more than 9.5%.

The rearrangement links TRBV6-1 to TRBJ1-4; D call uncertain. This sequence was found in a woman in her sixties or seventies with Graves' hyperthyroidism. Sequencing was carried out using blood. CDR3 amino acids: CASSRGFATNEKLFF. The CDR3 DNA reads TGTGCCAGCAGCCGCGGGTTTGCAACTAATGAAAAACTGTTTTTT.